The clone carrying this T cell receptor beta chain has at least ten counts. These data originate in a study of T cell repertoires in cytomegalovirus infection. The CDR3 spans 18 residues. Unmatched junction bases numbered 11, after V lost 2 bases and J lost 0 bases. Germline V gives CDR1 DFQATT, CDR2 SNEGSKA (reference sequence). TCRdb itself ran the reads through MiXCR, one entry per CDR3 protein. Counted here are 290,000 or so distinct CDR3 sequences, about 9.1% occurring once; the ten biggest clones make up less than 3%. The sequenced material came from PBMCs. The receptor comes from a human donor in good health (CMV status not recorded). Some clones in this sample may be carry-over from other donors' samples. The chain joins TRBV20-1 to TRBJ2-3, with TRBD2 matching 10 bases. This CDR3 reads CSARPGGLAGGSTDTQYF. The CDR3, as DNA: TGCAGTGCTAGACCCGGTGGTTTAGCGGGGGGAAGCACAGATACGCAGTATTTT.